This T cell receptor (beta chain) was recorded in a study of T cells expressing NK-cell markers. Looking at the study overall: It was from sorted CD3+CD56+NKG2C+, CD3+CD56+NKG2C- and CD3+CD56-NKG2C+ T cells that TCR beta repertoires came.

CDR3 length equals 15 residues. TCRdb re-called the 5' RACE reads, yielding one record per CDR3 amino acid sequence without DNA. The sample's table shows about 540,000 distinct CDR3 sequences. The clonotype was recovered from a man younger than 35 in good health. The chain employs TRBV12-3 or TRBV12-4 and TRBJ2-1; TCRdb proposes TRBD2, but this gene call is untestable without DNA. Sequencing input: blood T cells: a sorted CD56 or NKG2C T cell subset, CD4+ or CD8+ T cells, or bulk PBMC T cells (not recorded which). CDR3 amino acids: CASSLGSGPYNEQFF.